The 5 T cell receptor beta chains reported below all come from one sample, sequenced in a study of regulatory T cells in long-lasting Graves disease. Arm-PCR of CDR3 regions and iRepertoire HTBI primers were the basis on which TCR beta libraries were built. TCRdb passed the multiplex PCR reads through MiXCR, listing each CDR3 protein once. In the table there are over 450,000 distinct CDR3 sequences, 20% to 25% of which are singletons. Time point given: persistent/refractory GD, antithyroid drugs over 5 years with positive TRAb. RNA isolated from PBMCs was used to make the TCR library. The sample was peripheral blood mononuclear cells (PBMCs), taken when the disease was refractory, from a patient treated with antithyroid drugs. The source of these receptors is a female donor with Graves disease.

This clonotype was detected a few times. V and J are TRBV10-3 and TRBJ2-5, with TRBD1 matching over 7 bases. Trimming removed 6 bases from V and 2 bases from J; junction bases left unmatched: 6. Germline V CDR1 and CDR2: ENHRY, SYGVKD. The CDR3 totals 14 residues. The CDR3 spells CAISGDSSQETQYF. The CDR3 nucleotides read TGTGCCATCAGCGGGGACAGCTCTCAAGAGACCCAGTACTTC.

This clonotype came up many times. The rearrangement uses TRBV11-2 and TRBJ1-2, with TRBD1 as a possible D gene (5 bases). The V gene lost 6 bases and the J gene lost 3 bases, with 14 bases spanning the gap. CDR3 length: 14 amino acids. Looked up from germline, CDR1 is SGHAT and CDR2 is FQNNGV. The CDR3 sequence is CASRMTASDYGYTF. The CDR3 DNA reads TGTGCCAGCAGGATGACAGCCAGCGACTATGGCTACACCTTC.

The chain is built from TRBV7-9 and TRBJ2-3, with D perhaps TRBD1 (5 bases). This CDR3 spans 13 amino acids. V was shortened by 4 bases and J by 5 bases, with 10 bases between the two germline ends. Germline V CDR1 and CDR2: SEHNR, FQNEAQ (reference sequence). The DNA of the CDR3 is TGTGCCAGCAGCTCGGACAAGAAAGATACGCAGTATTTT. Amino acids: CASSSDKKDTQYF. The whole variable domain, remainder taken from reference TRBV7-9 and TRBJ2-3, is DTGVSQNPRHKITKRGQNVTFRCDPISEHNRLYWYRQTLGQGPEFLTYFQNEAQLEKSRLLSDRFSAERPKGSFSTLEIQRTEQGDSAMYLCASSSDKKDTQYFGPGTRLTVL.

In its sample, this clonotype was seen a few times. This chain links TRBV9 with TRBJ2-7; 10 nucleotides match TRBD2. The junction had 11 bases not matched to a gene; V was cut back by 0 bases and J by 2 bases. CDR3 length: 18 residues. CDR1 SGDLS and CDR2 YYNGEE come from the germline V gene. The CDR3 sequence: CASSVEASGGPEPYEQYF. The CDR3, as DNA: TGTGCCAGCAGCGTAGAGGCTAGCGGGGGACCCGAACCCTACGAGCAGTACTTC.

This clonotype showed up just a few times. The chain joins TRBV12-3 or TRBV12-4 to TRBJ1-3, with unresolved D. The CDR3 loop spans 13 amino acids. V was cut by 6 bases and J by 0 bases, with 6 bases left in between. CDR3 sequence reads: CASSSNSGNTIYF. CDR3 nucleotides: TGTGCCAGCAGCTCTAACTCTGGAAACACCATATATTTT.